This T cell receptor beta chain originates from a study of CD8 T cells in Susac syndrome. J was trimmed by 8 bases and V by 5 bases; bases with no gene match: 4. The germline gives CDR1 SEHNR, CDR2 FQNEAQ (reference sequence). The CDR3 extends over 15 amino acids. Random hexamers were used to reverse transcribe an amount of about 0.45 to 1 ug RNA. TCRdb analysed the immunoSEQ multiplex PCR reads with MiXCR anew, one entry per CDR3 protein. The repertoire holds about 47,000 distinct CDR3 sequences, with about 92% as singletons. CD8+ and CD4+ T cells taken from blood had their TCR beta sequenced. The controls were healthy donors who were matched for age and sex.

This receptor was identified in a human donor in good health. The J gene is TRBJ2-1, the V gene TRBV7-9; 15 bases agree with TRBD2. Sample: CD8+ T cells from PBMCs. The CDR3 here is CASSKGLAGGHEQFF. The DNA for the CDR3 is TGTGCCAGCAGCAAGGGACTAGCGGGAGGCCATGAGCAGTTCTTC.